Listed below are T cell receptor beta chains from one sample, sequenced in a study of blood T cell repertoires in COVID-19. Clones were sequenced by immunoSEQ multiplex PCR, and TCRdb holds only the in-frame ones, with some missing. This repertoire shows more than 200,000 clones, around 88% found once; its top ten account for around 4%. The material sequenced was PBMCs or T cells enriched from blood (not recorded which). The origin of the receptors is a woman in her thirties who had recovered from COVID-19. Each CDR3 is given with its conserved first and last residue. A D gene is named only where the DNA matches it firmly. Clone size is given for some rows only: seen once, a few or many times, or a class if the clone is expanded.

d_gene | j_gene | abundance | v_gene | CDR3aa | CDR3nt
TRBD2 | TRBJ2-3 | few | TRBV4-1 | CASSQEGTSGATDTQYF | TGCGCCAGCAGCCAAGAAGGGACTAGCGGGGCCACAGATACGCAGTATTTT
NA | TRBJ2-7 | NA | TRBV28 | CASSLYGLQYEQYF | TGTGCCAGCAGTTTATATGGACTACAATACGAGCAGTACTTC
TRBD1 | TRBJ2-7 | NA | TRBV28 | CASIPGQGAGEQYF | TGTGCCAGCATCCCGGGACAGGGGGCTGGGGAGCAGTACTTC
TRBD1 | TRBJ1-1 | once | TRBV10-3 | CAIRDRARDTEAFF | TGTGCCATCAGGGACAGGGCAAGGGACACTGAAGCTTTCTTT
NA | TRBJ1-2 | NA | TRBV6-5 | CASSYGGESYGYTF | TGTGCCAGCAGTTACGGAGGGGAGTCCTACGGCTACACCTTC
NA | TRBJ2-3 | NA | TRBV7-2 | CASSYRYTDTQYF | TGTGCCAGCAGCTACCGGTACACAGATACGCAGTATTTT
NA | TRBJ1-6 | NA | TRBV9 | CASNSGVEDSPLHF | TGTGCCAGCAATTCGGGGGTTGAGGATTCACCCCTCCACTTT
NA | TRBJ2-7 | NA | TRBV21-1 | CASSKIGQEDYEQYF | TGTGCCAGCAGCAAAATCGGGCAGGAGGACTACGAGCAGTACTTC
NA | TRBJ1-1 | NA | TRBV27 | CASSLIQGNTEAFF | TGTGCCAGCAGTTTAATTCAGGGGAACACTGAAGCTTTCTTT
NA | TRBJ1-1 | NA | TRBV19 | CASSTGQMNTEAFF | TGTGCCAGTAGTACTGGACAGATGAACACTGAAGCTTTCTTT
TRBD1 | TRBJ2-5 | NA | TRBV5-5 | CASSRQTGLGETQYF | TGTGCCAGCAGCCGACAGACAGGGTTGGGGGAGACCCAGTACTTC
NA | TRBJ1-1 | NA | TRBV27 | CASSSWGGVENTEAFF | TGTGCCAGCAGTTCGTGGGGGGGGGTGGAGAACACTGAAGCTTTCTTT
TRBD2 | TRBJ2-1 | NA | TRBV3-1/TRBV3-2 | CASSPKGEGIRQGHNEQFF | TGTGCCAGCAGCCCCAAAGGGGAGGGGATTCGACAAGGGCACAATGAGCAGTTCTTC
NA | TRBJ1-6 | NA | TRBV9 | CASSSRQGSSYNSPLHF | TGTGCCAGCAGCTCCCGCCAGGGGAGCTCCTATAATTCACCCCTCCACTTT
NA | TRBJ2-6 | NA | TRBV5-1 | CASRGGGEVSGANVLTF | TGCGCCAGCAGAGGGGGGGGCGAAGTCTCTGGGGCCAACGTCCTGACTTTC
NA | TRBJ1-1 | NA | TRBV11-3 | CASSYLGGSTEAFF | TGTGCCAGCAGCTACCTCGGGGGTAGCACTGAAGCTTTCTTT
TRBD1 | TRBJ1-2 | few | TRBV11-2 | CASSPLGGAGTVNYGYTF | TGTGCCAGCAGCCCATTAGGAGGGGCCGGGACAGTCAACTATGGCTACACCTTC
NA | TRBJ1-2 | NA | TRBV7-2 | CASSSLQGRDGYTF | TGTGCCAGCAGCAGTTTACAGGGACGGGATGGCTACACCTTC
NA | TRBJ1-3 | NA | TRBV29-1 | CSVSVSGNTIYF | TGCAGCGTTAGCGTCTCTGGAAACACCATATATTTT
NA | TRBJ2-5 | NA | TRBV18 | CASSPDSLETQYF | TGTGCCAGCTCCCCGGACTCGCTCGAGACCCAGTACTTC
TRBD2 | TRBJ2-7 | once | TRBV27 | CASRALAGGIDRSSYEQYF | TGTGCCAGCAGAGCTTTAGCGGGAGGAATCGATAGGAGCTCCTACGAGCAGTACTTC
TRBD1 | TRBJ1-6 | NA | TRBV5-4 | CASSSTGDYSPLHF | TGTGCCAGCAGCTCCACAGGGGATTATTCACCCCTCCACTTT
NA | TRBJ1-6 | once | TRBV19 | CASSIGVENNSPLHF | TGTGCCAGTAGTATCGGAGTCGAGAATAATTCACCCCTCCACTTT
NA | TRBJ1-1 | NA | TRBV6-6 | CASSHRTANTEAFF | TGTGCCAGCAGTCACAGAACGGCGAACACTGAAGCTTTCTTT
NA | TRBJ2-1 | NA | TRBV5-1 | CASSLVSFSYNEQFF | TGCGCCAGCAGCTTGGTTTCCTTCTCCTACAATGAGCAGTTCTTC
TRBD1 | TRBJ1-3 | NA | TRBV3-1/TRBV3-2 | CASSQAPDRLGNTIYF | TGTGCCAGCAGCCAAGCCCCGGACAGGCTTGGAAACACCATATATTTT
TRBD1 | TRBJ1-1 | NA | TRBV5-8 | CASSLRQGQAFF | TGTGCCAGCAGCCTAAGACAGGGCCAAGCTTTCTTT
NA | TRBJ2-7 | NA | TRBV12-3/TRBV12-4 | CASSFTYEQYF | TGTGCCAGCAGTTTCACTTACGAGCAGTACTTC
NA | TRBJ1-1 | NA | TRBV10-3 | CAISESLGAVNTEAFF | TGTGCCATCAGTGAGTCGTTGGGGGCGGTGAACACTGAAGCTTTCTTT
NA | TRBJ2-7 | NA | TRBV11-3 | CASSLGAGLGYEQYF | TGTGCCAGCAGCTTAGGAGCAGGTTTAGGCTACGAGCAGTACTTC
NA | TRBJ1-1 | NA | TRBV5-8 | CASAKDRRGEAFF | TGTGCCAGCGCCAAGGACCGAAGGGGTGAAGCTTTCTTT
NA | TRBJ2-5 | once | TRBV18 | CASSPVGTGPGETQYF | TGTGCCAGCTCACCAGTCGGTACAGGGCCGGGGGAGACCCAGTACTTC
NA | TRBJ1-5 | NA | TRBV3-1/TRBV3-2 | CASSPETGLNQPQHF | TGTGCCAGCAGCCCAGAGACAGGCCTCAATCAGCCCCAGCATTTT
TRBD1 | TRBJ1-1 | NA | TRBV10-3 | CATWGQMNTEAFF | TGTGCCACCTGGGGACAGATGAACACTGAAGCTTTCTTT
NA | TRBJ2-1 | NA | TRBV6-2/TRBV6-3 | CASSSNLQGGRVNEQFF | TGTGCCAGCAGTTCGAACCTACAGGGTGGGAGGGTCAATGAGCAGTTCTTC
NA | TRBJ1-5 | NA | TRBV30 | CAWSQGTHQPQHF | TGTGCCTGGAGTCAGGGGACCCATCAGCCCCAGCATTTT
NA | TRBJ2-1 | NA | TRBV19 | CASNRVGVYNEQFF | TGTGCCAGTAATCGGGTCGGGGTATACAATGAGCAGTTCTTC
NA | TRBJ1-3 | NA | TRBV19 | CASSIGPGYGNTIYF | TGTGCCAGTAGTATAGGGCCAGGGTACGGAAACACCATATATTTT
NA | TRBJ1-2 | NA | TRBV6-5 | CASSSYPTDNYGYTF | TGTGCCAGCAGTTCCTACCCGACAGATAACTATGGCTACACCTTC
NA | TRBJ1-1 | NA | TRBV19 | CASSKLRDEAFF | TGTGCCAGTAGTAAGTTGCGGGACGAAGCTTTCTTT
NA | TRBJ1-4 | NA | TRBV28 | CASMGTNGEKLFF | TGTGCCAGCATGGGGACAAATGGAGAAAAACTGTTTTTT
TRBD2 | TRBJ2-7 | NA | TRBV27 | CASSQSRTSGSHEQYF | TGTGCCAGCAGTCAAAGCAGGACTAGCGGGAGTCACGAGCAGTACTTC
TRBD1 | TRBJ1-2 | once | TRBV29-1 | CSVPQQGAPNGYTF | TGCAGCGTACCACAACAGGGGGCGCCTAATGGCTACACCTTC
NA | TRBJ2-7 | NA | TRBV6-5 | CASSYSEGAYEQYF | TGTGCCAGCAGTTACTCGGAGGGAGCCTACGAGCAGTACTTC
NA | TRBJ2-2 | NA | TRBV6-2/TRBV6-3 | CASSYSSLGHFSSWTGELFF | TGTGCCAGCAGTTACTCCTCATTAGGACATTTTTCTTCTTGGACCGGGGAGCTGTTTTTT
NA | TRBJ2-2 | NA | TRBV19 | CASSTSANTGELFF | TGTGCCAGTAGTACGTCCGCGAACACCGGGGAGCTGTTTTTT
NA | TRBJ1-1 | NA | TRBV6-2/TRBV6-3 | CASSNRHGGTEAFF | TGTGCCAGCAGTAACCGGCACGGCGGCACTGAAGCTTTCTTT
TRBD1 | TRBJ1-4 | NA | TRBV9 | CASSRDRAEKLFF | TGTGCCAGCAGCCGCGACAGGGCTGAAAAACTGTTTTTT
TRBD1 | TRBJ1-5 | once | TRBV19 | CASSATGGLNQPQHF | TGTGCCAGTAGTGCAACAGGGGGCTTGAATCAGCCCCAGCATTTT
TRBD1 | TRBJ2-7 | NA | TRBV18 | CASSSGTGGPYEQYF | TGTGCCAGCTCATCCGGGACAGGGGGACCTTACGAGCAGTACTTC
TRBD1 | TRBJ2-3 | NA | TRBV9 | CASSLGTGVSDTQYF | TGTGCCAGCAGCTTGGGGACAGGGGTTTCGGATACGCAGTATTTT
TRBD1 | TRBJ1-1 | NA | TRBV3-1/TRBV3-2 | CASSLYPPGTGGTNTEAFF | TGTGCCAGCAGCCTCTATCCCCCGGGGACAGGGGGCACGAACACTGAAGCTTTCTTT
NA | TRBJ1-5 | NA | TRBV7-2 | CASRSQGNFDQPQHF | TGTGCCAGCAGATCGCAGGGTAATTTCGATCAGCCCCAGCATTTT